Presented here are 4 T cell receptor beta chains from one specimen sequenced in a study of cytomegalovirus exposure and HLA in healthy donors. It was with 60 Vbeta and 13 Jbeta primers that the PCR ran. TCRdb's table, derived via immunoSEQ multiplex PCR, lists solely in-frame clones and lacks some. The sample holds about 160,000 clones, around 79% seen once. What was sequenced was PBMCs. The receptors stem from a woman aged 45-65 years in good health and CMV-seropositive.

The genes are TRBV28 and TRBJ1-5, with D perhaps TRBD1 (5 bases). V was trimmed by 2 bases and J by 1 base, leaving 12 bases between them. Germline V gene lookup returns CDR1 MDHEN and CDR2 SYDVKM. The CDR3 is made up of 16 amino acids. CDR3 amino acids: CASSLGGDPSNQPQHF. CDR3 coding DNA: TGTGCCAGCAGTTTAGGAGGGGATCCGAGCAATCAGCCCCAGCATTTT.

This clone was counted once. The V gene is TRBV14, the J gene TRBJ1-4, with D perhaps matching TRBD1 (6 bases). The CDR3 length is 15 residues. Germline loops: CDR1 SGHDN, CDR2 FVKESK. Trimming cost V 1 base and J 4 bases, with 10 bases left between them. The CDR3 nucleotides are TGTGCCAGCAGCCAAGGAAACAGGGTTAATGAAAAACTGTTTTTT. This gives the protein CASSQGNRVNEKLFF. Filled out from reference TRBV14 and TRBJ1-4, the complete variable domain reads EAGVTQFPSHSVIEKGQTVTLRCDPISGHDNLYWYRRVMGKEIKFLLHFVKESKQDESGMPNNRFLAERTGGTYSTLKVQPAELEDSGVYFCASSQGNRVNEKLFFGSGTQLSVL.

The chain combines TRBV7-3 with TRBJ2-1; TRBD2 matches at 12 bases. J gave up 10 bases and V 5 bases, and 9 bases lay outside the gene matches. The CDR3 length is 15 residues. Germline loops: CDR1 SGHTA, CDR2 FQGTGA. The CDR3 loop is CASSRTSGARGEQFF. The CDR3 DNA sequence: TGTGCCAGCAGCCGGACTAGCGGGGCGCGGGGGGAGCAGTTCTTC.

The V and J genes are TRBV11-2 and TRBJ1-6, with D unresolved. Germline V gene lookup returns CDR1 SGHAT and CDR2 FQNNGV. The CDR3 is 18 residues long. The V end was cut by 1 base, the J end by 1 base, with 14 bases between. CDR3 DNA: TGTGCCAGCAGCTTAGCCCCCCTCCGGGTTTCCTATAATTCACCCCTCCACTTT. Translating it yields CASSLAPLRVSYNSPLHF.